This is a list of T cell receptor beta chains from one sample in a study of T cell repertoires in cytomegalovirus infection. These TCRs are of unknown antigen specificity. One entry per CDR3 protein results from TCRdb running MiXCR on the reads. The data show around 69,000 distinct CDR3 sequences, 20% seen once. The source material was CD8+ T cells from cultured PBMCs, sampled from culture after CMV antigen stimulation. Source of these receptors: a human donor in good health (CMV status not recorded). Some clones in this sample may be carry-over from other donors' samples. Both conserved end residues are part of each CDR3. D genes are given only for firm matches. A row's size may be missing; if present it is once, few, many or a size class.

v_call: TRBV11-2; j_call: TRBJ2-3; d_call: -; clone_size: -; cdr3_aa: CASSAQLAYPTDTQYF; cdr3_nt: TGTGCCAGCAGCGCGCAGTTAGCGTACCCTACAGATACGCAGTATTTT
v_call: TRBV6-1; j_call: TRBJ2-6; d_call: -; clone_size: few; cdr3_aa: CASRPRVAGANVLTF; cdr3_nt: TGTGCCAGCAGGCCCAGGGTTGCTGGGGCCAACGTCCTGACTTTC
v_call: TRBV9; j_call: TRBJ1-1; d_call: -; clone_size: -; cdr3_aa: CASSAGTNTEAFF; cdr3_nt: TGTGCCAGCAGCGCCGGGACTAACACTGAAGCTTTCTTT
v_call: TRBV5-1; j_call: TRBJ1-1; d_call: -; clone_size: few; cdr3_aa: CASRPTGLVTEAFF; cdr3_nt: TGCGCCAGCAGGCCTACCGGGTTGGTCACTGAAGCTTTCTTT
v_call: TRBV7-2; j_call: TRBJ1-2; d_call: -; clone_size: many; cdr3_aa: CASRQKGRLNYGYTF; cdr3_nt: TGTGCCAGCAGACAGAAGGGCCGGTTAAACTATGGCTACACCTTC
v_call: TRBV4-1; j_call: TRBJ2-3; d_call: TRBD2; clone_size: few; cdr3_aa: CASSPFASGAYTQYF; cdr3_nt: TGCGCCAGCAGCCCTTTCGCTAGCGGGGCTTATACGCAGTATTTT
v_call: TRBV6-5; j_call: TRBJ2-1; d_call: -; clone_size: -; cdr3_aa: CASSLLPPRAASSYNEQFF; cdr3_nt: TGTGCCAGCAGTTTACTCCCTCCTCGTGCTGCGAGCTCCTACAATGAGCAGTTCTTC
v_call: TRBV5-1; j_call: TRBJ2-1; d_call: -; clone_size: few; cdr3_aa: CASSLAPRGGNEQFF; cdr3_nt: TGCGCCAGCAGCTTGGCTCCCCGAGGAGGGAATGAGCAGTTCTTC
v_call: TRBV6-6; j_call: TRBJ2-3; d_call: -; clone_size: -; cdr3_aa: CARPPGPFSDTQYF; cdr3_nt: TGTGCCCGCCCTCCGGGGCCGTTTTCAGATACGCAGTATTTT
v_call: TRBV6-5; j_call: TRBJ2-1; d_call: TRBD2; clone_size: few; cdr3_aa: CASTRGGGGSYNEQFF; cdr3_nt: TGTGCCAGCACCAGAGGAGGCGGGGGCTCCTACAATGAGCAGTTCTTC
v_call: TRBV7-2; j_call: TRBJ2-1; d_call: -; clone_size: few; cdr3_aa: CASSLALPNEQFF; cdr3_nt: TGTGCCAGCAGCTTAGCTCTCCCGAATGAGCAGTTCTTC
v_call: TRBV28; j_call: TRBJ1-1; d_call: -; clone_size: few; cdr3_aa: CASSLRGWQHEAFF; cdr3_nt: TGTGCCAGCAGTTTAAGGGGGTGGCAGCATGAAGCTTTCTTT
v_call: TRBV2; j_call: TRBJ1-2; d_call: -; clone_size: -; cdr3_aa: CASSEVYGYTF; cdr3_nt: TGTGCCAGCAGTGAAGTCTATGGCTACACCTTC
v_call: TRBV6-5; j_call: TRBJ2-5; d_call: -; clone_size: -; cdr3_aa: CASSYSIGGAETQYF; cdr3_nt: TGTGCCAGCAGTTACTCTATCGGAGGGGCAGAGACCCAGTACTTC
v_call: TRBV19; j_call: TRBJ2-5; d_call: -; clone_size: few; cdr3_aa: CASSNGLRRETQYF; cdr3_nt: TGTGCCAGTAGTAACGGCTTAAGGAGAGAGACCCAGTACTTC
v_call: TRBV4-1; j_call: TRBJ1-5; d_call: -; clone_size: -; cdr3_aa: CASSQVFPISNQPQHF; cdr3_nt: TGCGCCAGCAGCCAAGTCTTCCCCATTAGCAATCAGCCCCAGCATTTT
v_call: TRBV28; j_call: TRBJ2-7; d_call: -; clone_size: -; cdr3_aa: CASSLGGRSEQYF; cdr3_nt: TGTGCCAGCAGTTTGGGGGGACGGAGCGAGCAGTACTTC
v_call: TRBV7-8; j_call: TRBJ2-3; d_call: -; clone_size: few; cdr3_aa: CASSLETSTDTQYF; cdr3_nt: TGTGCCAGCAGCTTAGAGACAAGCACAGATACGCAGTATTTT
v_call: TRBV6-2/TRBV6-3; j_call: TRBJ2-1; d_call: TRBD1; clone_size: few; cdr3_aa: CASSGQGANNEQFF; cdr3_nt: TGTGCCAGCAGCGGACAGGGTGCAAACAATGAGCAGTTCTTC
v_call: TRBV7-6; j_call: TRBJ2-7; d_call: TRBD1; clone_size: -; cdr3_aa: CASSSSGGYEQYF; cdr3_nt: TGTGCCAGCAGCTCCTCAGGGGGCTACGAGCAGTACTTC
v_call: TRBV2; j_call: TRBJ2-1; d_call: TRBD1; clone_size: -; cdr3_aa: CASSEWQGEYNEQFF; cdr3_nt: TGTGCCAGCAGTGAATGGCAGGGGGAATACAATGAGCAGTTCTTC
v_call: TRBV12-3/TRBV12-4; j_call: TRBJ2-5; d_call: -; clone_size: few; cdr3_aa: CASRTGTAKETQYF; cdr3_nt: TGTGCCAGCCGGACCGGGACGGCGAAAGAGACCCAGTACTTC
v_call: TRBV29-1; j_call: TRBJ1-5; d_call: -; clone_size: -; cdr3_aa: CSVSTSGPQPQHF; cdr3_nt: TGCAGCGTCTCCACATCGGGGCCTCAGCCCCAGCATTTT
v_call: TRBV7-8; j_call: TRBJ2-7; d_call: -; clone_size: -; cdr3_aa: CASSRQGTYEQYF; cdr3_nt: TGTGCCAGCAGCCGCCAGGGTACCTACGAGCAGTACTTC
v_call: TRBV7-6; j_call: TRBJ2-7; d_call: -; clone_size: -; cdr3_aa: CASSSVTRRAYEQYF; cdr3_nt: TGTGCCAGCAGCTCGGTAACCCGTAGGGCTTACGAGCAGTACTTC
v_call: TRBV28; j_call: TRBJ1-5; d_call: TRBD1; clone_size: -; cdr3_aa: CASSSGQGDQPQHF; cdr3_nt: TGTGCCAGCAGTTCGGGACAGGGGGATCAGCCCCAGCATTTT
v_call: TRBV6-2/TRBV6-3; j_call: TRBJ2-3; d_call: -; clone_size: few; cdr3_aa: CASSYSGATDTQYF; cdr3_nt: TGTGCCAGCAGTTATTCGGGGGCCACAGATACGCAGTATTTT
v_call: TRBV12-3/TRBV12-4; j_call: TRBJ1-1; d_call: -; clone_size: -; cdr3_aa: CASSLRRVNTEAFF; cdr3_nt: TGTGCCAGCAGTTTACGACGGGTTAACACTGAAGCTTTCTTT
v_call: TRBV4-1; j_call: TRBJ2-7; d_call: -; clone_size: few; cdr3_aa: CASSQDGRARQGEQYF; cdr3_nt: TGTGCCAGCAGCCAAGATGGGAGGGCCCGACAGGGCGAGCAGTACTTC
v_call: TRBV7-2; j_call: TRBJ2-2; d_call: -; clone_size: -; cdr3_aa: CASSLLANTGELFF; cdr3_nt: TGTGCCAGCAGCCTCCTTGCGAACACCGGGGAGCTGTTTTTT
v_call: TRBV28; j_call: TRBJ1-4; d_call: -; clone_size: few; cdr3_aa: CASSLWEGATNEKLFF; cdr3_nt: TGTGCCAGCAGTTTATGGGAGGGAGCAACTAATGAAAAACTGTTTTTT
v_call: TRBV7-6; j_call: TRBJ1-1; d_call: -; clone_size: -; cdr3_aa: CASSLAGNEAFF; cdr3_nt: TGTGCCAGCAGCTTAGCAGGGAATGAAGCTTTCTTT
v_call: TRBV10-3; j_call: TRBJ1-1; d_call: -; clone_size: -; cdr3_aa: CAISESNTLTEAFF; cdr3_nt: TGTGCCATCAGTGAGTCAAACACCTTGACTGAAGCTTTCTTT
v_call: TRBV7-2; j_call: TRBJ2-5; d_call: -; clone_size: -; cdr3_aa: CASSRVGQRYQETQYF; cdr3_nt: TGTGCCAGCAGTCGAGTGGGGCAGAGGTACCAAGAGACCCAGTACTTC
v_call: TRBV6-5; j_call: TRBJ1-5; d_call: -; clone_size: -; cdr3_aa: CASSASGVGNQPQHF; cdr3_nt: TGTGCCAGCAGCGCCAGCGGGGTGGGAAATCAGCCCCAGCATTTT
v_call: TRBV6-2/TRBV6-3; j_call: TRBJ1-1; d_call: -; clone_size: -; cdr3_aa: CASSYRSDTEAFF; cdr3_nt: TGTGCCAGCAGTTACAGGTCCGACACTGAAGCTTTCTTT
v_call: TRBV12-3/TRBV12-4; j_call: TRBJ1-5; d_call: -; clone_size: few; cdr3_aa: CASSQRDGQPQHF; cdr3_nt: TGTGCCAGCTCTCAGCGGGATGGTCAGCCCCAGCATTTT
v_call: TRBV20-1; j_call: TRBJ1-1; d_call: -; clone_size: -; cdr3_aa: CSARRGDGNTEAFF; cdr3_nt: TGCAGTGCTAGACGAGGGGATGGGAACACTGAAGCTTTCTTT
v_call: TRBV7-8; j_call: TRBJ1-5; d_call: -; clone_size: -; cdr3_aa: CASSKPRRNREDQPQHF; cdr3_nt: TGTGCCAGCAGCAAACCACGGCGAAACAGGGAGGATCAGCCCCAGCATTTT
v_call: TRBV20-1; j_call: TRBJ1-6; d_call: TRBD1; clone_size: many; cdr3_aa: CSARPIGQGNSPLHF; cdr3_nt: TGCAGTGCTAGACCCATAGGACAGGGGAATTCACCCCTCCACTTT
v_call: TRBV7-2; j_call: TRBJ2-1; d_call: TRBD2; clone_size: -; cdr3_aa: CASSFLASGGNPYNEQFF; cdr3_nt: TGTGCCAGCAGCTTTCTGGCTAGCGGGGGGAATCCCTACAATGAGCAGTTCTTC
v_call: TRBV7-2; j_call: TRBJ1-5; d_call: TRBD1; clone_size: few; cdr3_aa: CASSFQTGVGVGNQPQHF; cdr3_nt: TGTGCCAGCAGCTTTCAGACAGGGGTCGGCGTCGGCAATCAGCCCCAGCATTTT
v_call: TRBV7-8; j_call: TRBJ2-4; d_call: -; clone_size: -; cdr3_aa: CASSSGLAKNIQYF; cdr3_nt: TGTGCCAGCAGCTCGGGACTAGCCAAAAACATTCAGTACTTC
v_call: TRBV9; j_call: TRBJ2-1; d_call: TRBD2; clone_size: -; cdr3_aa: CASSVGLAGGNNEQFF; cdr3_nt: TGTGCCAGCAGCGTAGGCCTAGCGGGGGGGAACAATGAGCAGTTCTTC